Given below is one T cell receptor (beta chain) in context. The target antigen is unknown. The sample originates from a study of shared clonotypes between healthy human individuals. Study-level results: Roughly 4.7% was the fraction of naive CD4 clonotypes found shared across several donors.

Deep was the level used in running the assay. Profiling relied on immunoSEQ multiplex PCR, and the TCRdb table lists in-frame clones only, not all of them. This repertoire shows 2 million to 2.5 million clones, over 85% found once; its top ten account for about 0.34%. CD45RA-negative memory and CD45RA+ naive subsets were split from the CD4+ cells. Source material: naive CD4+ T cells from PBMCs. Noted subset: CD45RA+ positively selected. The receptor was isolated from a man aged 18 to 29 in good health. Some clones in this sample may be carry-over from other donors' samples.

DNA for the CDR3: TGTGCCAGCAGTGGCGGACAGGGAGGTCAGCCCCAGCATTTT. Translation: CASSGGQGGQPQHF. The V gene is TRBV28, the J gene TRBJ1-5; 8 nucleotides line up with TRBD1. This CDR3 has 14 amino acids. V was pared by 5 bases and J by 6 bases, with 6 bases of the junction left unmatched. The germline V gene has CDR1 MDHEN and CDR2 SYDVKM.